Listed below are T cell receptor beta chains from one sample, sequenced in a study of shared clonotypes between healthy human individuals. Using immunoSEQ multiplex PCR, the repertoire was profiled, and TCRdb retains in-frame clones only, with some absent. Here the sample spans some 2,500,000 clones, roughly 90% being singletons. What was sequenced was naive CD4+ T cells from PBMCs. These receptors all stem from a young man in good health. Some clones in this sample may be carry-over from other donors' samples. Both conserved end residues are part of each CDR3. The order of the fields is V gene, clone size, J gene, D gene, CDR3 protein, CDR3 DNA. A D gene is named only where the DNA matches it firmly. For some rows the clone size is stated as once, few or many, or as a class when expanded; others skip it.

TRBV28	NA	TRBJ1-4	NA	CASSLSGASLTTNEKLFF	TGTGCCAGCAGTTTATCCGGCGCCAGCTTAACAACTAATGAAAAACTGTTTTTT
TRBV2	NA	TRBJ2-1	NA	CASSERWHEQFF	TGTGCCAGCAGTGAAAGGTGGCATGAGCAGTTCTTC
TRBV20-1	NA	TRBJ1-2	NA	CSARGSYTF	TGCAGTGCTCGTGGGTCCTACACCTTC
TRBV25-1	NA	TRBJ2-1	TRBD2	CASSESGGRAYREQFF	TGTGCCAGCAGTGAATCCGGCGGGAGGGCCTACCGGGAGCAGTTCTTC
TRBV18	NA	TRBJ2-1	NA	CASSPKGWQVNEQFF	TGTGCCAGCTCACCAAAGGGCTGGCAGGTGAATGAGCAGTTCTTC
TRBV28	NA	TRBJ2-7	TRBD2	CASSSGRQDYEQYF	TGTGCCAGCAGTTCCGGGAGGCAGGATTACGAGCAGTACTTC
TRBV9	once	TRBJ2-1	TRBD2	CASSTRTSATYNEQFF	TGTGCCAGCAGCACCCGGACTAGCGCGACCTACAATGAGCAGTTCTTC
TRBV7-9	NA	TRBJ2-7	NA	CASRLTKPPYEQYF	TGTGCCAGCCGGCTCACCAAACCCCCCTACGAGCAGTACTTC
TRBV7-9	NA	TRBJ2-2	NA	CASSGRRTNTGELFF	TGTGCCAGCAGCGGCAGACGGACGAACACCGGGGAGCTGTTTTTT
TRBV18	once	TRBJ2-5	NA	CASSPGAQETQYF	TGTGCCAGCTCACCCGGTGCTCAGGAGACCCAGTACTTC
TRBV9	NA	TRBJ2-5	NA	CASSLFGEIETQYF	TGTGCCAGCAGCCTTTTCGGGGAAATCGAGACCCAGTACTTC
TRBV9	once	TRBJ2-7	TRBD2	CASSVDPAGAANEQYF	TGTGCCAGCAGCGTAGATCCAGCGGGAGCTGCAAACGAGCAGTACTTC
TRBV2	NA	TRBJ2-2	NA	CASIVGPNTGELFF	TGTGCCAGCATTGTCGGGCCTAACACCGGGGAGCTGTTTTTT
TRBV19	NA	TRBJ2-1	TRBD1	CASSSLPGQGSGNEQFF	TGTGCCAGTAGTTCTCTCCCGGGACAGGGGTCCGGCAATGAGCAGTTCTTC
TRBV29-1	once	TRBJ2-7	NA	CSVGGQGRGEQYF	TGCAGCGTTGGCGGCCAGGGAAGAGGCGAGCAGTACTTC
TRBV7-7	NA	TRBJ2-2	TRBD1	CASSPNRGNTGELFF	TGTGCCAGCAGCCCTAACAGGGGTAACACCGGGGAGCTGTTTTTT
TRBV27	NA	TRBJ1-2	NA	CASSPGSGDGYTF	TGTGCCAGCAGTCCCGGCTCAGGGGATGGCTACACCTTC
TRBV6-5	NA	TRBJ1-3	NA	CASSSYGRGSGNTIYF	TGTGCCAGCAGTTCCTACGGCAGGGGCTCTGGAAACACCATATATTTT
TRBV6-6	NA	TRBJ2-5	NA	CASSSTSVETQYF	TGTGCCAGCAGTTCGACATCAGTCGAGACCCAGTACTTC
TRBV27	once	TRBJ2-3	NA	CASSSPSGTDTQYF	TGTGCCAGCAGTTCACCCTCGGGGACGGATACGCAGTATTTT
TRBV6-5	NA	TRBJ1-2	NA	CASSPVGRGYGYTF	TGTGCCAGCAGTCCAGTTGGACGGGGATATGGCTACACCTTC
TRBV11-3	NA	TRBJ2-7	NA	CASSLTGFHEQYF	TGTGCCAGCAGCTTAACAGGGTTCCACGAGCAGTACTTC
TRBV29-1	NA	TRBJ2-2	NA	CSVSTLARESTGELFF	TGCAGCGTTAGTACTCTAGCCCGGGAGAGTACCGGGGAGCTGTTTTTT
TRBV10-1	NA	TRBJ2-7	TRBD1	CASSESNTGAYEQYF	TGCGCCAGCAGTGAGTCAAACACAGGGGCCTACGAGCAGTACTTC
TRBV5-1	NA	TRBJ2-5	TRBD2	CASSWGAGAETQYF	TGCGCCAGCAGCTGGGGAGCGGGAGCCGAGACCCAGTACTTC
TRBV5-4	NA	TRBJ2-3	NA	CASSLVGADAPGTQYF	TGTGCCAGCAGCTTGGTAGGGGCGGATGCCCCGGGTACGCAGTATTTT
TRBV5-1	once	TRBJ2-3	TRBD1	CASSLDPTGASTDTQYF	TGCGCCAGCAGCTTGGATCCGACAGGGGCGAGCACAGATACGCAGTATTTT
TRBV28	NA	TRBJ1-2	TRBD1	CASNPGQHYGYTF	TGTGCCAGCAATCCGGGACAGCACTATGGCTACACCTTC
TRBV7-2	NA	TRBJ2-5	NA	CASSLGPSAETQYF	TGTGCCAGCAGCTTAGGTCCTAGCGCCGAGACCCAGTACTTC
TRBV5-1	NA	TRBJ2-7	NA	CASSLATGDEQYF	TGCGCCAGCAGCTTGGCGACAGGCGACGAGCAGTACTTC
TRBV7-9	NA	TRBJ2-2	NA	CASSRWGARKTGELFF	TGTGCCAGCAGCCGATGGGGGGCCAGAAAAACCGGGGAGCTGTTTTTT
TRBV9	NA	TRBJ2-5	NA	CASSVGGSVVETQYF	TGTGCCAGCAGCGTAGGTGGCAGTGTGGTGGAGACCCAGTACTTC
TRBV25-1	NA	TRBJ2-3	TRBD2	CASSEAGAGVGDTQYF	TGTGCCAGCAGTGAGGCCGGGGCGGGAGTGGGAGATACGCAGTATTTT
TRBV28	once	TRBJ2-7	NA	CASSFPGSAYEQYF	TGTGCCAGCAGTTTCCCCGGATCCGCCTACGAGCAGTACTTC
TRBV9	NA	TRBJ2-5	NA	CASSPSGVRGETQYF	TGTGCCAGCAGCCCCTCGGGCGTCAGGGGAGAGACCCAGTACTTC
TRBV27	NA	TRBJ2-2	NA	CASSGGANTGELFF	TGTGCCAGCAGCGGGGGCGCGAACACCGGGGAGCTGTTTTTT
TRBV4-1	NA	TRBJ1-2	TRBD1	CASSGGTVYGYTF	TGCGCCAGCAGTGGTGGGACAGTTTATGGCTACACCTTC
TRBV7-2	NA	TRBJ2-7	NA	CASSLRFFQNYEQYF	TGTGCCAGCAGCTTAAGATTTTTTCAGAACTACGAGCAGTACTTC
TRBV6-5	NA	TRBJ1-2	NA	CASSYDSGQVGGYTF	TGTGCCAGCAGTTACGATAGTGGCCAGGTGGGGGGCTACACCTTC
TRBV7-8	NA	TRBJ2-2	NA	CASTKPGGSPGELFF	TGTGCCAGCACTAAACCCGGTGGATCCCCCGGGGAGCTGTTTTTT
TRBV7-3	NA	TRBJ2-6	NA	CASSPSGANVLTF	TGTGCCAGCTCCCCGTCTGGGGCCAACGTCCTGACTTTC
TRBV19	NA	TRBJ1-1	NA	CASRDITEAFF	TGTGCCAGTAGAGACATCACTGAAGCTTTCTTT
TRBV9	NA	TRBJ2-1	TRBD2	CASSVGTRTSGRGSSYNEQFF	TGTGCCAGCAGCGTAGGTACAAGGACTAGCGGGAGGGGAAGCTCCTACAATGAGCAGTTCTTC
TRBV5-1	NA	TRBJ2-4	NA	CASSAQGTQNIQYF	TGCGCCAGCAGCGCCCAGGGTACGCAGAACATTCAGTACTTC
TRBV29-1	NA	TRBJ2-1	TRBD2	CSVKARRESNEQFF	TGCAGCGTTAAGGCCCGGCGGGAGTCTAATGAGCAGTTCTTC
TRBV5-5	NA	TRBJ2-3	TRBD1	CASSQDRVRTDTQYF	TGTGCCAGCAGCCAGGACAGGGTTCGGACAGATACGCAGTATTTT
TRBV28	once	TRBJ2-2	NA	CASTLGGSSNTGELFF	TGTGCCAGCACCCTGGGAGGCAGCTCGAACACCGGGGAGCTGTTTTTT
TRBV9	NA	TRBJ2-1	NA	CASSVGGGSYNEQFF	TGTGCCAGCAGCGTAGGAGGGGGCTCCTACAATGAGCAGTTCTTC
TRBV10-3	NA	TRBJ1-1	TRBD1	CAISGGDRNTEAFF	TGTGCCATCAGTGGGGGGGACAGGAACACTGAAGCTTTCTTT